One T cell receptor (beta chain) is described in this entry. The antigen is undetermined. The data stem from a study of cytomegalovirus exposure and HLA in healthy donors. The CDR3 consists of 14 residues. Germline-derived CDR1 and CDR2 are GTSNPN and SVGIG (reference sequence). V lost 3 bases to trimming and J lost 4 bases; unmatched junction nucleotides: 7. Study-wide results and caveats: Prior analysis indicated that the majority of TCR beta V segments exhibited productivity approximately 87% or approximately 30% of the time.

Primers for the PCR totalled 60 Vbeta and 13 Jbeta. The protocol was immunoSEQ multiplex PCR, while the TCRdb copy is restricted to in-frame clones and leaves out a portion. This table has roughly 190,000 clones, around 78% appearing once. The source material was PBMCs. The clonotype comes from a woman aged 25 to 39 in good health and CMV-seropositive. This chain links TRBV30 with TRBJ2-7; 9 bases are a match to TRBD2. The chain's CDR3 is CAWRIAGGTYEQYF. CDR3 bases: TGTGCCTGGAGGATTGCGGGAGGGACGTACGAGCAGTACTTC. Looking up the rest from reference TRBV30 and TRBJ2-7 gives the full variable domain: SQTIHQWPATLVQPVGSPLSLECTVEGTSNPNLYWYRQAAGRGLQLLFYSVGIGQISSEVPQNLSASRPQDRQFILSSKKLLLSDSGFYLCAWRIAGGTYEQYFGPGTRLTVT.